Listed here are 24 T cell receptor beta chains from one sample, sequenced in a study of CD8 T cells in ankylosing spondylitis. Study-wide points: Seemingly characteristic of ankylosing spondylitis blood was a TCR beta motif consisting of about 8 highly homologous variants.

TCRdb reanalysed the 5' RACE reads using MiXCR and keeps one entry per CDR3 protein. The repertoire holds 100,000 to 150,000 distinct CDR3 sequences, with about 15% as singletons. No antigen has been identified for these receptors. What was sequenced was blood, either unsorted or a sorted T cell fraction (not recorded which). The receptors were gathered from a male donor with ankylosing spondylitis.

V is TRBV5-1 and J is TRBJ2-5; 9 bases are a match to TRBD1. The CDR3 runs 14 residues. V lost 2 bases and J lost 4; bases outside the gene matches: 3. CDR1 and CDR2 (germline): SGHRS, YFSETQ. The CDR3 loop reads CASSFRTGVETQYF. For the CDR3, the DNA is TGCGCCAGCAGCTTTCGGACAGGGGTAGAGACCCAGTACTTC.

The chain links TRBV27 to TRBJ2-7, with 8 positions matching TRBD1. This CDR3 is 15 amino acids long. J lost 0 bases, V lost 5 bases, and 6 bases had no gene match. The germline V gene encodes CDR1 MNHEY and CDR2 SMNVEV (reference sequence). DNA for the CDR3: TGTGCCAGCAGTCCTCGGACAGGGCACTCCTACGAGCAGTACTTC. Encoded protein: CASSPRTGHSYEQYF.

V gene TRBV15 combines with J gene TRBJ2-7; D ambiguous. Germline loops: CDR1 LNHNV, CDR2 YYDKDF (reference sequence). V was shortened by 5 bases and J by 2 bases, with 7 bases between the two germline ends. The CDR3 covers 12 residues. The CDR3 bases are TGTGCCACCAGCGCAGAAACCTACGAGCAGTACTTC. Translation gives CATSAETYEQYF.

The chain joins TRBV3-1 to TRBJ2-7, with D hard to call. The V end lost 4 bases, the J end lost 5 bases, and 18 bases lay between the germline ends. The CDR3 covers 15 residues. Germline CDR1 reads LGHDT; CDR2 reads YNNKEL (reference sequence). The CDR3 is CASSPPSAGLDEQYF. As DNA, the CDR3 is TGTGCCAGCAGCCCCCCGTCAGCCGGATTAGACGAGCAGTACTTC.

The rearrangement links TRBV27 to TRBJ2-1; TRBD2 aligns across 14 bases. CDR1 and CDR2 from the germline V gene are MNHEY and SMNVEV (reference sequence). The length of the CDR3 is 16 residues. The V gene end was trimmed by 11 bases and the J gene end by 10 bases; junction bases not matched to a gene: 16. The CDR3 DNA reads as TGTGCCTTCTCCCTGGGGGGGACTAGCGGGAGAGGGGAGCAGTTCTTC. Protein product: CAFSLGGTSGRGEQFF.

The CDR3 DNA follows: TGTGCCAGCAGCCAAGAACGGGAGGGCCCCTATGAGCAGTTCTTC. It encodes CASSQEREGPYEQFF. The chain links TRBV4-2 to TRBJ2-1; 8 nucleotides line up with TRBD2. The V segment lost 0 bases and the J segment 8 bases; nucleotides outside the gene matches: 6. This CDR3 comprises 15 residues. The germline V gene encodes CDR1 LGHNA and CDR2 YNFKEQ.

The table lists this clonotype with a few counts. V gene TRBV20-1 combines with J gene TRBJ2-2; D not certain. The CDR3 sequence is 14 residues long. The germline V gene encodes CDR1 DFQATT and CDR2 SNEGSKA (reference sequence). With 0 bases removed from V and 8 bases from J, the gap between germline ends came to 13 bases. CDR3 sequence (DNA): TGCAGTGCTAGAGATTTATCTTTAGGGGGGGAGCTGTTTTTT. Its translation: CSARDLSLGGELFF.

This clonotype has only a few counts. V is TRBV13 and J is TRBJ2-7, with 7 nucleotides matching TRBD2. The CDR3 loop spans 14 amino acids. J lost 2 bases, V lost 5 bases, and 6 bases had no gene match. CDR1 is PRHDT and CDR2 is FYEKMQ in the germline V gene (reference sequence). This CDR3 reads CASSGRGSPYEQYF. The CDR3 DNA sequence: TGTGCCAGCAGCGGTCGCGGGAGCCCCTACGAGCAGTACTTC.

The chain recombines TRBV27 with TRBJ2-3; 8 positions agree with TRBD2. This CDR3 contains 16 residues. Germline CDR1 and CDR2: MNHEY and SMNVEV (reference sequence). V lost 4 bases to trimming and J lost 2 bases; unmatched junction nucleotides: 8. The DNA for the CDR3 is TGTGCCAGCAGTTCCCCCCCGGGAGGGTTCACAGATACGCAGTATTTT. It codes for CASSSPPGGFTDTQYF.

The chain links TRBV12-3 or TRBV12-4 to TRBJ2-1; TRBD1 agrees at 7 bases. The CDR3 runs 15 residues. Unmatched junction bases numbered 12, after V lost 7 bases and J lost 6 bases. As DNA, the CDR3 is TGTGCCAGCACCCCCCGAGGGGGCAAGGGCAATGAGCAGTTCTTC. It yields the protein CASTPRGGKGNEQFF.

This chain links TRBV20-1 with TRBJ1-2; D not certain. The CDR3 is 13 residues long. The germline V gene encodes CDR1 DFQATT and CDR2 SNEGSKA (reference sequence). V was pared by 1 base and J by 2 bases, with 8 bases between. For the CDR3, the DNA is TGCAGTGCTAGAGGACATTTGAACTATGGCTACACCTTC. Translating it yields CSARGHLNYGYTF.

The chain links TRBV15 to TRBJ2-7, with 7 bases that match TRBD2. CDR3 size: 15 residues. The germline V gene encodes CDR1 LNHNV and CDR2 YYDKDF (reference sequence). Losses at the gene ends were 1 base for V and 5 bases for J; bases not matched to a gene: 8. Here the CDR3 reads CATSRAGLNSNEQYF. For the CDR3, the DNA is TGTGCCACCAGCAGAGCGGGACTAAACTCTAACGAGCAGTACTTC. The entire variable domain, with the rest obtained from reference TRBV15 and TRBJ2-7, is as follows: DAMVIQNPRYQVTQFGKPVTLSCSQTLNHNVMYWYQQKSSQAPKLLFHYYDKDFNNEADTPDNFQSRRPNTSFCFLDIRSPGLGDTAMYLCATSRAGLNSNEQYFGPGTRLTVT.

The chain joins TRBV5-8 to TRBJ2-5, with D possibly being TRBD2 (6 bases). V was shortened by 3 bases and J by 1 base, with 10 bases between the two germline ends. Germline V CDR1 and CDR2: SGHTS, YDEGEE. The CDR3 is 14 residues long. As DNA, the CDR3 is TGTGCCAGCAGCTCCCGGGAGATCCAAGAGACCCAGTACTTC. Its protein product is CASSSREIQETQYF.

This clonotype turned up a few times. The chain has TRBV20-1 and TRBJ1-2; possibly TRBD1 for D (5 bases). Germline V gives CDR1 DFQATT, CDR2 SNEGSKA (reference sequence). This CDR3 comprises 12 residues. V dropped 6 bases and J dropped 8 bases, with 16 bases sitting between them. The CDR3 protein is CSAIRTGEGYTF. Written as DNA, the CDR3 is TGCAGTGCGATTAGGACGGGGGAAGGCTACACCTTC.

This clonotype occurred a few times. This chain joins TRBV11-2 and TRBJ1-6; TRBD1 matches at 10 bases. The CDR3 covers 14 residues. Per the germline V gene, CDR1 is SGHAT and CDR2 is FQNNGV. The ends lost 5 bases at V and 9 bases at J; junction bases unmatched: 4. CDR3 DNA sequence: TGTGCCAGCAGCAAAGGACAGGGGGTTTCACCCCTCCACTTT. This codes for CASSKGQGVSPLHF.

This clonotype was found a few times. The gene calls are TRBV9 and TRBJ1-1, with unresolved D. The CDR3 has 14 amino acids. Germline V gene data show CDR1 as SGDLS and CDR2 as YYNGEE. Trimming removed 0 bases at V and 2 bases at J, with 8 bases between. CDR3: CASSVGTRNTEAFF. The CDR3 coding sequence is TGTGCCAGCAGCGTAGGTACACGCAACACTGAAGCTTTCTTT.

This clonotype was detected ten times or more. V usage is TRBV12-3 or TRBV12-4 and J usage is TRBJ2-2; D gene unclear. CDR3 length equals 13 residues. V lost 8 bases and J 0 bases, leaving 7 bases between the germline ends. The CDR3 reads CASSRTNTGELFF. The CDR3 DNA reads TGTGCCAGCTCTCGTACGAACACCGGGGAGCTGTTTTTT.

The J gene is TRBJ2-1, the V gene TRBV9; TRBD1 matches at 9 bases. CDR1 and CDR2 from the germline V gene are SGDLS and YYNGEE. V shed 3 bases, J shed 4 bases, and the junction held 5 bases outside the gene matches. CDR3 length equals 15 residues. Written as DNA, the CDR3 is TGTGCCAGCAGCGACCCGGGACAGGGATACAATGAGCAGTTCTTC. Amino acids: CASSDPGQGYNEQFF.

This clonotype has just a few counts. The chain is built from TRBV27 and TRBJ2-2; D not certain. Germline V lookup: CDR1 MNHEY, CDR2 SMNVEV (reference sequence). The CDR3 is 12 residues long. Trimming stripped 7 bases from V and 1 base from J, with 4 bases between. CDR3 sequence: CASNGNTGELFF. The CDR3 region has the DNA TGTGCCAGCAATGGGAACACCGGGGAGCTGTTTTTT.

This rearrangement joins TRBV11-2 to TRBJ2-3; a possible D gene is TRBD2 (6 bases). Per germline, CDR1 SGHAT and CDR2 FQNNGV. CDR3 length: 15 amino acids. Trimming left V 6 bases short and J 0 bases short, with 13 bases between. The CDR3 bases are TGTGCCAGCAGGCTGGGACTCCTTAGCACAGATACGCAGTATTTT. It specifies CASRLGLLSTDTQYF. Drawing the rest from reference TRBV11-2 and TRBJ2-3, the complete variable domain is EAGVAQSPRYKIIEKRQSVAFWCNPISGHATLYWYQQILGQGPKLLIQFQNNGVVDDSQLPKDRFSAERLKGVDSTLKIQPAKLEDSAVYLCASRLGLLSTDTQYFGPGTRLTVL.

Details on this clonotype: One base away lies a much larger clone, so this may be a sequencing read error. The CDR3 region is CASSVAVGELFF. CDR3 sequence (DNA): TGTGCCAGCAGCGTAGCGGTCGGGGAGCTGTTTTTT. The V gene is TRBV9, the J gene TRBJ2-2; D not certain. CDR1 SGDLS and CDR2 YYNGEE come from the germline V gene. Between the trimmed V and J ends, which lost 0 bases and 7 bases, there was a span of 4 bases. This CDR3 region has 12 residues.

This clonotype occurred many times. The chain combines TRBV29-1 with TRBJ2-1; D possibly corresponds to TRBD2 (5 bases). Germline CDR1 and CDR2: SQVTM and ANQGSEA. CDR3 length: 14 amino acids. With 3 bases removed from V and 0 bases from J, the gap between germline ends came to 9 bases. In DNA form, the CDR3 reads TGCAGCGTTGATCTAGCTGCCTCCTACAATGAGCAGTTCTTC. Translating it yields CSVDLAASYNEQFF.

This clonotype was picked up many times. The chain couples TRBV3-1 to TRBJ2-1; the match to TRBD2 covers 13 bases. The CDR3 is 18 residues long. With 2 bases clipped from V and 4 bases from J, the junction kept 8 bases outside the gene matches. Germline values: CDR1 LGHDT, CDR2 YNNKEL (reference sequence). In nucleotides, the CDR3 is TGTGCCAGCAGCCAACTCCAACCGGGACTAGCGGGGTACAATGAGCAGTTCTTC. Its protein is CASSQLQPGLAGYNEQFF.

This clonotype has more than one count but fewer than ten. The chain joins TRBV28 to TRBJ2-1; TRBD2 is a possible D gene (6 bases). V was pared by 4 bases and J by 10 bases, with 11 bases between. Germline V gene data show CDR1 as MDHEN and CDR2 as SYDVKM. This CDR3 region has 12 residues. CDR3 coding DNA: TGTGCCAGCAGTTGGGACTCTAGCGAGCAGTTCTTC. Protein sequence: CASSWDSSEQFF.